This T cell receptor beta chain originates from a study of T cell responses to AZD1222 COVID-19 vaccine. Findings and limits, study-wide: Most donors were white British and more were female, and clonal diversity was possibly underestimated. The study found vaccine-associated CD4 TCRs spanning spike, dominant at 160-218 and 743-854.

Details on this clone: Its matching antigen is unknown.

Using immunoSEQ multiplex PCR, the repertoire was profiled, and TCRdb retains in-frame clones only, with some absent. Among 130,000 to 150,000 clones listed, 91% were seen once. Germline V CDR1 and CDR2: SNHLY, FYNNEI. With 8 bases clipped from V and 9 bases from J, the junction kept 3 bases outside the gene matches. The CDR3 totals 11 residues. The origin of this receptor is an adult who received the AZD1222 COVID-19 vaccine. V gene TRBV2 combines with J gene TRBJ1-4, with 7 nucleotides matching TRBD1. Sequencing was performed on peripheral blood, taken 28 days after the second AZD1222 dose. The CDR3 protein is CASQGQQKLFF. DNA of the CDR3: TGTGCCAGCCAGGGACAGCAAAAACTGTTTTTT.